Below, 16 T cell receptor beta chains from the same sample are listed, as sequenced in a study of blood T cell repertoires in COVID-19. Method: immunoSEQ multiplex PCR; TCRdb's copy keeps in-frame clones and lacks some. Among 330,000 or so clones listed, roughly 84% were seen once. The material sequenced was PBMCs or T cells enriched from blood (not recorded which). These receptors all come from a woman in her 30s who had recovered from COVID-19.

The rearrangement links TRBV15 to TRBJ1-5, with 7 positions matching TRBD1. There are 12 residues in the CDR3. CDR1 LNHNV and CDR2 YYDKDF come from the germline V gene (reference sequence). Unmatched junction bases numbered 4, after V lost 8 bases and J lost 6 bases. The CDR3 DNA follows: TGTGCCACCCCACAGGGGTTTCAGCCCCAGCATTTT. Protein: CATPQGFQPQHF.

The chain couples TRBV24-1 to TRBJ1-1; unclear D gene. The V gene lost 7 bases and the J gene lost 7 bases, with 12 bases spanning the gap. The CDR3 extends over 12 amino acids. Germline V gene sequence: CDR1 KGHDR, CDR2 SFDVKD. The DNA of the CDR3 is TGTGCCACCAGCCGCGTTACGCGTGAAGCTTTCTTT. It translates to CATSRVTREAFF.

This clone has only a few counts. The chain's CDR3 is CASSLVKNTGELFF. DNA of the CDR3: TGTGCCAGCAGCTTAGTTAAGAACACCGGGGAGCTGTTTTTT. The V and J genes are TRBV7-2 and TRBJ2-2; D gene unclear. V lost 1 base, J lost 1 base, and 4 bases lay in between. Germline lookup yields CDR1 SGHTA and CDR2 FQGNSA. The CDR3 totals 14 residues. Based on the CDR3 plus reference TRBV7-2 and TRBJ2-2, the full variable domain is GAGVSQSPSNKVTEKGKDVELRCDPISGHTALYWYRQSLGQGLEFLIYFQGNSAPDKSGLPSDRFSAERTGGSVSTLTIQRTQQEDSAVYLCASSLVKNTGELFFGEGSRLTVL.

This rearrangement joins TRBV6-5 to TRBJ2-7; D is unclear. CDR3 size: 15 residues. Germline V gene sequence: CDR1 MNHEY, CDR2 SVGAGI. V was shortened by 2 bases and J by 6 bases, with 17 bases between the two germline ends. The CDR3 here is CASSYDATTISEQYF. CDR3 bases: TGTGCCAGCAGTTACGACGCGACAACGATTTCCGAGCAGTACTTC.

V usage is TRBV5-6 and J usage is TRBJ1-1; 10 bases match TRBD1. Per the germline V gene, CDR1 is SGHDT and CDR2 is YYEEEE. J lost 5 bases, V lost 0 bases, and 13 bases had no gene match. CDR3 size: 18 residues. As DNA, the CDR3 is TGTGCCAGCAGCTTGGCCTCTCATGGGACAGGGGTTTTGACTGAAGCTTTCTTT. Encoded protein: CASSLASHGTGVLTEAFF.

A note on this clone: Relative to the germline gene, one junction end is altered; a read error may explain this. CDR3 protein: CASSPGSGGNYEQYF. The DNA of the CDR3 is TGTGCTAGCAGCCCGGGGAGCGGGGGGAACTACGAGCAGTACTTC. The V gene is TRBV7-7, the J gene TRBJ2-7, with 9 bases lining up with TRBD2. The CDR3 is 15 amino acids. The germline CDR1 and CDR2 sequences are SSHAT and FNYEAQ (reference sequence).

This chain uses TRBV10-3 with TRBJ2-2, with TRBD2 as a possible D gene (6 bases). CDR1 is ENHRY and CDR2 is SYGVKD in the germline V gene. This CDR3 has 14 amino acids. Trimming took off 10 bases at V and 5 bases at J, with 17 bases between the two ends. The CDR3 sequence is CATQTGESTGELFF. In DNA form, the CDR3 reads TGTGCCACCCAAACGGGAGAAAGTACCGGGGAGCTGTTTTTT.

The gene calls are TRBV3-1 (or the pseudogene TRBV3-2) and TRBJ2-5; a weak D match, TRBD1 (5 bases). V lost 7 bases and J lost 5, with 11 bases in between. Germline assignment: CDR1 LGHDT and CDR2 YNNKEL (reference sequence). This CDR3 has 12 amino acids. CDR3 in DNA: TGTGCCAGCATAGGGGTGGGGGAGACCCAGTACTTC. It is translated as CASIGVGETQYF.

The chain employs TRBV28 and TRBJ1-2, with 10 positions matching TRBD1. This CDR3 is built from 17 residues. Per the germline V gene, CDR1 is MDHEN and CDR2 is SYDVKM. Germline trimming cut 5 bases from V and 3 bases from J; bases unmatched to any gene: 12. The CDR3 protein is CASSRTGRDRGDYGYTF. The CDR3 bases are TGTGCCAGCAGTAGAACTGGCCGGGACAGGGGCGACTATGGCTACACCTTC.

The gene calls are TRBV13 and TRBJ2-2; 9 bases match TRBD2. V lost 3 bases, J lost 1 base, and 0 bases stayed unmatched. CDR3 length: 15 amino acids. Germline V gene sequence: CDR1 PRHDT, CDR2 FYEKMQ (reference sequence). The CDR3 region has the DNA TGTGCCAGCAGCTTTAGCGGGAGGAACACCGGGGAGCTGTTTTTT. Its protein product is CASSFSGRNTGELFF.

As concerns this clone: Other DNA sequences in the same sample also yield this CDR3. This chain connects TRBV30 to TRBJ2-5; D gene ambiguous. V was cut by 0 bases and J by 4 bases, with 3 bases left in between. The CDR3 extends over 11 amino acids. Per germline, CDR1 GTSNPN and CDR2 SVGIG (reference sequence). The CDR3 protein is CAWSVLETQYF. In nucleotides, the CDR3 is TGTGCCTGGAGTGTACTAGAGACCCAGTACTTC. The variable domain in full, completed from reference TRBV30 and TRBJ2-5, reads SQTIHQWPATLVQPVGSPLSLECTVEGTSNPNLYWYRQAAGRGLQLLFYSVGIGQISSEVPQNLSASRPQDRQFILSSKKLLLSDSGFYLCAWSVLETQYFGPGTRLLVL.

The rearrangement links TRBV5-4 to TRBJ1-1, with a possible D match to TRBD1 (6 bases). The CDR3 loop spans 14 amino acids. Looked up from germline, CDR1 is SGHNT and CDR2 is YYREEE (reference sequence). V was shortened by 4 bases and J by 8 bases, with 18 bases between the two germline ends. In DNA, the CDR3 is TGTGCCAGCAGCCCACGGGGGGGGGCCACCGAAGCTTTCTTT. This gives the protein CASSPRGGATEAFF.

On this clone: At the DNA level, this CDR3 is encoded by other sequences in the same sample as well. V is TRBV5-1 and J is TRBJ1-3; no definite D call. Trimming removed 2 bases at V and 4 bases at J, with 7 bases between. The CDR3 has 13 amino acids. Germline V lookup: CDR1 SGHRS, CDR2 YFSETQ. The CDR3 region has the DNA TGCGCCAGCAGCTTTTCGCAGGGAAACACCATATATTTT. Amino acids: CASSFSQGNTIYF. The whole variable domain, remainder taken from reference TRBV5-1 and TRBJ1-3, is KAGVTQTPRYLIKTRGQQVTLSCSPISGHRSVSWYQQTPGQGLQFLFEYFSETQRNKGNFPGRFSGRQFSNSRSEMNVSTLELGDSALYLCASSFSQGNTIYFGEGSWLTVV.

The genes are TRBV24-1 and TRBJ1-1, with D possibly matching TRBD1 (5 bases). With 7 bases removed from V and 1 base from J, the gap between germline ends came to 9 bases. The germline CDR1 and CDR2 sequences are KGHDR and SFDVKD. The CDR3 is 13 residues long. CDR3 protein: CATSQTGNTEAFF. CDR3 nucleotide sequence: TGTGCCACCAGCCAAACAGGGAACACTGAAGCTTTCTTT.

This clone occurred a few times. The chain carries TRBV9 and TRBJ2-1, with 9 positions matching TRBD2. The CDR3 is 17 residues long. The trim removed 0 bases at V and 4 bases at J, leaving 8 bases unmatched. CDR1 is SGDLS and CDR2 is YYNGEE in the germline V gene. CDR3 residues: CASSVEAGGREYNEQFF. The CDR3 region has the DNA TGTGCCAGCAGCGTAGAGGCTGGCGGGAGGGAGTACAATGAGCAGTTCTTC.

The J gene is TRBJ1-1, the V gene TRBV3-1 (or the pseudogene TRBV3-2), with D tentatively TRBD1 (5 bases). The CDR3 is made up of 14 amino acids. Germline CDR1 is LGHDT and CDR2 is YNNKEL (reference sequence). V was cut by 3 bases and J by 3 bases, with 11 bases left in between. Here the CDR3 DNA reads TGTGCCAGCAGCCAGTCGGACATCTACACTGAAGCTTTCTTT. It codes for CASSQSDIYTEAFF.